These 27 T cell receptor beta chains were sequenced from one sample in a study of Graves' ophthalmopathy and Graves' hyperthyroidism. TCR beta CDR3 amplification used RNA transcripts. Following a first-round RT-PCR that used HTBI primers, a second-round multiplex PCR was carried out. Each CDR3 protein is one row after TCRdb ran MiXCR on the multiplex PCR reads. The data contain 35,000 to 50,000 distinct CDR3 sequences, around half of them singletons. Material: peripheral blood. The origin of the receptors is an adult woman with stable Graves' hyperthyroidism.

This clonotype was counted a single time. The V and J genes are TRBV7-8 and TRBJ1-2, with 7 bases that match TRBD1. Unmatched junction bases numbered 6, after V lost 4 bases and J lost 7 bases. Looked up from germline, CDR1 is SGHVS and CDR2 is FQNEAQ. CDR3 length: 13 amino acids. The CDR3 reads CASSSGTVGGYTF. DNA for the CDR3: TGTGCCAGCAGCTCCGGGACAGTGGGTGGCTACACCTTC.

This clonotype was counted many times. At one end the junction does not follow the germline gene, possibly because of a read error. This sequence joins TRBV7-9 and TRBJ2-5; 8 bases match TRBD2. From germline, CDR1 is SEHNR and CDR2 FQNEAQ (reference sequence). The length of the CDR3 is 12 residues. The CDR3 DNA sequence: TGTGCCAGCAGCTCTTCTAGACTAGCGTGGGACTTC. This translates into CASSSSRLAWDF.

The rearrangement joins TRBV7-2 to TRBJ2-7; 9 nucleotides align to TRBD1. Germline V gives CDR1 SGHTA, CDR2 FQGNSA. V lost 1 base and J lost 3; bases outside the gene matches: 1. The CDR3 has 14 residues. The CDR3 DNA sequence: TGTGCCAGCAGCTTAGAGACAGGGGGCTACGAGCAGTACTTC. Amino acids: CASSLETGGYEQYF.

This clonotype was found a few times. This chain joins TRBV9 and TRBJ2-7, with 10 nucleotides matching TRBD2. Germline V gene lookup returns CDR1 SGDLS and CDR2 YYNGEE. This CDR3 region has 13 residues. Trimming at V came to 5 bases and at J to 5 bases, leaving 4 bases not matched to a gene. CDR3 region: CASRVGLANEQYF. The CDR3 nucleotides are TGTGCCAGCAGAGTGGGACTAGCGAACGAGCAGTACTTC.

This chain joins TRBV29-1 and TRBJ1-1; D gene ambiguous. CDR3 size: 11 residues. Germline CDR1 is SQVTM and CDR2 is ANQGSEA. The germline V and J ends were trimmed by 8 bases and 4 bases, with 11 bases remaining between them. CDR3 protein: CSTVGSTEAFF. CDR3 nucleotides: TGCAGCACCGTAGGGTCCACTGAAGCTTTCTTT.

By frequency in the sample, this clonotype is medium-sized. The chain couples TRBV20-1 to TRBJ2-3, with no clear D. The CDR3 extends over 12 amino acids. CDR1 is DFQATT and CDR2 is SNEGSKA in the germline V gene (reference sequence). V shed 4 bases and J shed 2 bases, with 7 bases lying between them. In DNA, the CDR3 is TGCAGTGCTATGCGGATCACAGATACGCAGTATTTT. This codes for CSAMRITDTQYF.

This clonotype was seen only a few times. This sequence joins TRBV10-3 and TRBJ1-5; possibly TRBD1 for D (5 bases). Trimming pared 4 bases from V and 7 bases from J, leaving 11 bases between. CDR3 size: 13 residues. Per the germline V gene, CDR1 is ENHRY and CDR2 is SYGVKD. As DNA, the CDR3 is TGTGCCATCAGTGTGGCAGGGAACCAGCCCCAGCATTTT. Translating it yields CAISVAGNQPQHF.

This clonotype was detected ten times or more. The chain links TRBV20-1 to TRBJ1-1; D unresolved. Per the germline V gene, CDR1 is DFQATT and CDR2 is SNEGSKA (reference sequence). CDR3 length: 13 amino acids. V was trimmed by 3 bases and J by 11 bases, leaving 19 bases between them. The CDR3 sequence: CSARTVLEVWAFF. The CDR3 bases are TGCAGTGCTAGGACGGTGTTAGAAGTCTGGGCTTTCTTT.

Notes on this clonotype: Without the conserved terminal phenylalanine or tryptophan, this CDR3 likely stems from a read error. The chain combines TRBV6-2 or TRBV6-3 with TRBJ1-1, with D maybe TRBD1 (5 bases). Per germline, CDR1 MNHEY and CDR2 SVGEGT. The CDR3 covers 14 residues. The CDR3 DNA reads TGTTCCAGCAGTTACGGACACTGGAACACTGAAGCTTTCCTT. It codes for CSSSYGHWNTEAFL.

This clonotype was picked up many times. V and J are TRBV11-3 and TRBJ2-7; no definite D call. This CDR3 has 14 residues. Germline CDR1 and CDR2: SGHNT and YENEEA. V was clipped by 2 bases and J by 4 bases, with 12 bases between them. Here the CDR3 reads CASSLSTVRYEQYF. The CDR3, as DNA: TGTGCCAGCAGCTTATCTACAGTACGATACGAGCAGTACTTC.

This clonotype came up many times. The chain has TRBV20-1 and TRBJ2-3; 7 bases are a match to TRBD2. The J segment lost 2 bases and the V segment lost 6 bases, leaving 14 bases of the junction unmatched. Germline CDR1 and CDR2: DFQATT and SNEGSKA (reference sequence). CDR3 length equals 16 residues. In DNA, the CDR3 is TGCAGTGCCGACGAGAGGGCGGGAGATGCCACAGATACGCAGTATTTT. Its protein is CSADERAGDATDTQYF.

The V call is TRBV11-2, the J call TRBJ1-2; TRBD1 agrees at 12 bases. V shed 3 bases, J shed 4 bases, and the junction held 3 bases outside the gene matches. Germline V gene lookup returns CDR1 SGHAT and CDR2 FQNNGV. The CDR3 is 15 residues long. The CDR3 DNA follows: TGTGCCAGCAGCTTTGGGACAGGGGGCCCCTATGGCTACACCTTC. This sequence encodes CASSFGTGGPYGYTF.

This clonotype was counted once. The V and J genes are TRBV7-3 and TRBJ2-7; TRBD2 matches 9 bases. This CDR3 spans 15 amino acids. J gave up 3 bases and V 4 bases, and 7 bases lay outside the gene matches. Looked up from germline, CDR1 is SGHTA and CDR2 is FQGTGA. This chain's CDR3 is CASSSLAGESYEQYF. The CDR3 nucleotides read TGTGCCAGCAGCTCATTAGCGGGAGAGAGCTACGAGCAGTACTTC.

This clonotype was recorded at least ten times. The chain employs TRBV7-9 and TRBJ1-3; TRBD1 agrees at 9 bases. This CDR3 is 13 amino acids long. Germline V gene sequence: CDR1 SEHNR, CDR2 FQNEAQ (reference sequence). V shed 5 bases, J shed 6 bases, and the junction held 2 bases outside the gene matches. For the CDR3, the DNA is TGTGCCAGCAGCCGACAGGGGGAAAACACCATATATTTT. This gives the protein CASSRQGENTIYF.

V usage is TRBV12-3 or TRBV12-4 and J usage is TRBJ1-2, with D unresolved. The CDR3 totals 12 residues. The V end lost 2 bases, the J end lost 8 bases, and 9 bases lay between the germline ends. The DNA of the CDR3 is TGTGCCAGCAGTTTATATGGGGAAGGCTACACCTTC. This codes for CASSLYGEGYTF.

At least ten counts were recorded for this clonotype. The genes are TRBV3-1 and TRBJ1-4, with 12 positions matching TRBD1. CDR1 and CDR2 from the germline V gene are LGHDT and YNNKEL (reference sequence). The CDR3 length is 18 residues. Losses at the gene ends were 4 bases for V and 4 bases for J; bases not matched to a gene: 10. The CDR3 region is CASSPYHGTGGHNEKLFF. CDR3 nucleotide sequence: TGTGCCAGCAGCCCCTATCATGGGACAGGGGGCCATAATGAAAAACTGTTTTTT. The full variable domain, its missing parts supplied by reference TRBV3-1 and TRBJ1-4, is DTAVSQTPKYLVTQMGNDKSIKCEQNLGHDTMYWYKQDSKKFLKIMFSYNNKELIINETVPNRFSPKSPDKAHLNLHINSLELGDSAVYFCASSPYHGTGGHNEKLFFGSGTQLSVL.

J is TRBJ2-7 and V is TRBV7-9; D may be TRBD1 or TRBD2 (5 bases each). Trimming removed 0 bases from V and 7 bases from J, with 13 bases in between. From germline, CDR1 is SEHNR and CDR2 FQNEAQ (reference sequence). This CDR3 contains 14 residues. The CDR3, as DNA: TGTGCCAGCAGCTTAGCTATAGGGACGGAAGAGCAGTACTTC. The encoded protein is CASSLAIGTEEQYF.

The genes are TRBV7-3 and TRBJ2-6; unclear D gene. There are 14 residues in the CDR3. Germline V gene sequence: CDR1 SGHTA, CDR2 FQGTGA. V was clipped by 4 bases and J by 4 bases, with 8 bases between them. The CDR3 DNA follows: TGTGCCAGCAGCTCACACGTAGGGGCCAACGTCCTGACTTTC. This codes for CASSSHVGANVLTF.

This clonotype was seen many times. The rearrangement links TRBV20-1 to TRBJ1-4; no reliable D call. Germline V lookup: CDR1 DFQATT, CDR2 SNEGSKA (reference sequence). The ends were cut back, 0 bases at V and 6 bases at J, with 8 bases in the middle. CDR3 size: 13 residues. CDR3 nucleotide sequence: TGCAGTGCTAGAGATATGGAGGATGAAAAACTGTTTTTT. As protein: CSARDMEDEKLFF.

This clonotype is a singleton in its sample. The missing conserved phenylalanine or tryptophan at the end of this CDR3 makes a read error likely. It is unclear where the CDR3 begins or ends on the DNA, so no DNA is shown, and the CDR3 is as TCRdb lists it. The V and J genes are TRBV9 and TRBJ2-5; TRBD1 is the table's D call, not checked against the DNA. CDR1 SGDLS and CDR2 YYNGEE come from the germline V gene. Including both end residues, the CDR3 is 11 amino acids long. The CDR3 reads CASSVGTGTLY.

This clonotype was detected ten times or more. The chain joins TRBV7-9 to TRBJ2-5; tentative D call: TRBD1 (5 bases). Per germline, CDR1 SEHNR and CDR2 FQNEAQ (reference sequence). The CDR3 is 14 residues long. Trimming shortened V by 2 bases and J by 4 bases, and 11 bases separated the two germline ends. Here the CDR3 reads CASSLKGAVETQYF. For the CDR3, the DNA is TGTGCCAGCAGCTTAAAAGGGGCGGTAGAGACCCAGTACTTC. Together with reference TRBV7-9 and TRBJ2-5, the CDR3 gives the full variable domain: DTGVSQNPRHKITKRGQNVTFRCDPISEHNRLYWYRQTLGQGPEFLTYFQNEAQLEKSRLLSDRFSAERPKGSFSTLEIQRTEQGDSAMYLCASSLKGAVETQYFGPGTRLLVL.

The chain joins TRBV29-1 to TRBJ1-2, with a weak D call TRBD1 (6 bases). There are 14 residues in the CDR3. Trimming left V 6 bases short and J 4 bases short, with 18 bases between. Germline V CDR1 and CDR2: SQVTM, ANQGSEA. CDR3 amino acids: CSVGRGGLGYGYTF. The CDR3, as DNA: TGCAGCGTCGGGAGGGGGGGGCTTGGCTATGGCTACACCTTC.

For this clonotype: Because the CDR3's place on the DNA is in doubt, the DNA is left out and the CDR3 is given as listed by TCRdb. The CDR3 here is CASSFYICSARDLVGPQETQYF. The V call is TRBV7-9, the J call TRBJ2-5; TRBD2 is the table's D call, not checked against the DNA. The CDR3 numbers 22 amino acids, ends counted. Germline V gene sequence: CDR1 SEHNR, CDR2 FQNEAQ (reference sequence).

This clonotype appeared many times. The V and J genes are TRBV7-9 and TRBJ2-3; D is possibly TRBD1 (5 bases). The CDR3 is 15 amino acids. The germline V and J ends were trimmed by 4 bases and 2 bases, with 13 bases remaining between them. Per the germline V gene, CDR1 is SEHNR and CDR2 is FQNEAQ (reference sequence). For the CDR3, the DNA is TGTGCCAGCAGCTGTCAGGGTCCTGTCACAGATACGCAGTATTTT. This encodes CASSCQGPVTDTQYF.

There are many counts of this clonotype. The V and J genes are TRBV14 and TRBJ1-1, with D hard to call. The V and J ends lost 1 base and 8 bases respectively, with 11 bases between them. Germline CDR1 and CDR2: SGHDN and FVKESK. The CDR3 runs 13 residues. This CDR3 is CASSQVPGAEAFF. The CDR3, as DNA: TGTGCCAGCAGCCAAGTTCCCGGAGCAGAAGCTTTCTTT.

With respect to this clonotype: A read error may be the cause here, since a much bigger clone is one base away. The J gene is TRBJ1-1, the V gene TRBV2; D not certain. The CDR3 is 13 residues long. The germline V gene encodes CDR1 SNHLY and CDR2 FYNNEI. Trimming cost V 6 bases and J 1 base, with 9 bases left between them. The CDR3 spells CASSQRRNTEAFF. The CDR3 nucleotides are TGTGCCAGCAGCCAGAGGAGGAACACTGAAGCTTTCTTT. Looking up the rest from reference TRBV2 and TRBJ1-1 gives the full variable domain: EPEVTQTPSHQVTQMGQEVILRCVPISNHLYFYWYRQILGQKVEFLVSFYNNEISEKSEIFDDQFSVERPDGSNFTLKIRSTKLEDSAMYFCASSQRRNTEAFFGQGTRLTVV.

Regarding this clonotype: This may be a read error, as it is one base from a much larger clone. This chain uses TRBV10-2 with TRBJ2-7, with D unresolved. Germline CDR1 WSHSY, CDR2 SAAADI. This CDR3 spans 12 amino acids. The CDR3 bases are TGCGCCAGCAGTGAGTCAGCGCTCGAGCGGTACTTC. Translation gives CASSESALERYF.